The 21 T cell receptor beta chains reported below all come from one sample, sequenced in a study of CD8+CD57+ T cells in acquired aplastic anemia. Genomic DNA templated the TCR beta VDJ and CDR3 profiling. TCRdb analysed the reads with MiXCR anew, one entry per CDR3 protein. The top ten hold under 55% of the sample, which has some 180,000 distinct CDR3 sequences, 55% to 65% seen once. For sequencing, patients were chosen who had shown expansion of CD8+CD57+ cells by flow cytometry. The source material was sorted CD4+, CD8+, or CD8+CD57+ T cells (not recorded which) from PBMCs. These receptors all come from a human donor with aplastic anemia.

The V gene is TRBV7-9, the J gene TRBJ2-2; D not certain. V was cut by 6 bases and J by 6 bases, with 20 bases left in between. The CDR3 runs to 16 residues. Germline V gene data show CDR1 as SEHNR and CDR2 as FQNEAQ (reference sequence). The CDR3, as DNA: TGTGCCAGCAGTTTTCAGTGCAGGAGAAACGCCGGGGAGCTGTTTTTT. This encodes CASSFQCRRNAGELFF.

This clonotype has only one observation. This chain joins TRBV11-2 and TRBJ1-2; unclear D gene. Germline V gene lookup returns CDR1 SGHAT and CDR2 FQNNGV. The CDR3 totals 16 residues. V shed 1 base and J shed 7 bases, with 19 bases lying between them. The DNA for the CDR3 is TGTGCCAGCAGCTTAGGCCCCACGGGATGGGCGGGTGGCTACACCTTC. Its translation: CASSLGPTGWAGGYTF.

This rearrangement joins TRBV4-1 to TRBJ1-5, with TRBD1 identical over 7 bases. V trimming: 0 bases; J trimming: 1 base; junction bases outside the gene matches: 12. The CDR3 spans 19 residues. Germline-derived CDR1 and CDR2 are MGHRA and YSYEKL. DNA of the CDR3: TGCGCCAGCAGCCAAGACCCCCCGGGGACAGATTTGAGCAATCAGCCCCAGCATTTT. Translated: CASSQDPPGTDLSNQPQHF.

V is TRBV20-1 and J is TRBJ1-1; D perhaps matches TRBD1 (6 bases). Trimming stripped 5 bases from V and 4 bases from J, with 11 bases between. The CDR3 consists of 12 residues. Germline V gene data show CDR1 as DFQATT and CDR2 as SNEGSKA (reference sequence). This chain's CDR3 is CSAFTGFTEAFF. The CDR3 DNA follows: TGCAGTGCTTTTACAGGGTTCACTGAAGCTTTCTTT.

The chain joins TRBV20-1 to TRBJ1-6, with D unclear. The CDR3 covers 15 residues. Germline lookup yields CDR1 DFQATT and CDR2 SNEGSKA (reference sequence). The germline V and J ends were trimmed by 3 bases and 0 bases, with 9 bases remaining between them. This chain's CDR3 is CSARDRSSYNSPLHF. The CDR3 coding sequence is TGCAGTGCTAGGGACCGGAGCTCCTATAATTCACCCCTCCACTTT.

On this clonotype: One end of the junction fails to match germline, which may point to a read error. V usage is TRBV12-3 or TRBV12-4 and J usage is TRBJ2-7; D is unresolved. This CDR3 has 11 amino acids. As DNA, the CDR3 is TGTTCCAGCAGTTACCGAGGCGAGCAGTACTTC. It encodes CSSSYRGEQYF.

V gene TRBV15 combines with J gene TRBJ1-6; D not certain. The CDR3 has 13 residues. Trimming took 7 bases from V and 0 from J, leaving 4 bases between them. CDR1 LNHNV and CDR2 YYDKDF come from the germline V gene (reference sequence). CDR3 loop: CATTISYNSPLHF. Here the CDR3 DNA reads TGTGCCACCACCATCTCCTATAATTCACCCCTCCACTTT.

The chain uses TRBV4-1 and TRBJ2-3; D possibly corresponds to TRBD1 (5 bases). V was shortened by 1 base and J by 2 bases, with 10 bases between the two germline ends. Germline V gene sequence: CDR1 MGHRA, CDR2 YSYEKL. CDR3 length: 15 residues. Here the CDR3 reads CASSQAMTATDTQYF. The CDR3 DNA is TGCGCCAGCAGCCAAGCGATGACAGCCACAGATACGCAGTATTTT.

This clonotype has a handful of counts. The germline gene is not matched at one end of the junction; a read error may be the cause. This chain joins TRBV9 and TRBJ2-3, with 12 bases matching TRBD2. This CDR3 region has 14 residues. Germline assignment: CDR1 SGDLS and CDR2 YYNGEE. CDR3 DNA sequence: TGTGCCGGCAGCTCTAGCGGGGGGGCCGTTACGCAGTATTTT. It translates to CAGSSSGGAVTQYF.

This clonotype was counted ten times or more. The chain combines TRBV7-9 with TRBJ2-7; D call uncertain. The germline CDR1 and CDR2 sequences are SEHNR and FQNEAQ (reference sequence). Trimming removed 1 base from V and 0 bases from J, with 1 base in between. CDR3 size: 12 residues. The CDR3 here is CASSLGSYEQYF. Here the CDR3 DNA reads TGTGCCAGCAGCTTAGGCTCCTACGAGCAGTACTTC.

The chain uses TRBV20-1 and TRBJ2-7, with a tentative D call TRBD2 (6 bases). V was shortened by 3 bases and J by 0 bases, with 9 bases between the two germline ends. The length of the CDR3 is 13 residues. Germline V CDR1 and CDR2: DFQATT, SNEGSKA (reference sequence). In DNA, the CDR3 is TGCAGTGCTAGGGGGGGTACCTCCTACGAGCAGTACTTC. It is translated as CSARGGTSYEQYF.

This clonotype was counted at least ten times. This sequence joins TRBV7-9 and TRBJ2-7; D is ambiguous. The germline CDR1 and CDR2 sequences are SEHNR and FQNEAQ (reference sequence). Trimming shortened V by 1 base and J by 2 bases, and 12 bases separated the two germline ends. CDR3 length equals 15 residues. CDR3 DNA: TGTGCCAGCAGCTTAGTATCGGCGAGCCCCTACGAGCAGTACTTC. Protein product: CASSLVSASPYEQYF. The entire variable domain, with the rest obtained from reference TRBV7-9 and TRBJ2-7, is as follows: DTGVSQNPRHKITKRGQNVTFRCDPISEHNRLYWYRQTLGQGPEFLTYFQNEAQLEKSRLLSDRFSAERPKGSFSTLEIQRTEQGDSAMYLCASSLVSASPYEQYFGPGTRLTVT.

This clonotype was counted ten times or more. The chain recombines TRBV6-5 with TRBJ2-7, with 8 bases lining up with TRBD2. V shed 4 bases and J 4 bases; nucleotides not matched to a gene: 9. CDR3 size: 15 residues. Germline V gene sequence: CDR1 MNHEY, CDR2 SVGAGI. The CDR3 loop reads CASSLSPGGQYEQYF. For the CDR3, the DNA is TGTGCCAGCAGTTTGTCTCCGGGGGGGCAGTACGAGCAGTACTTC.

As for this clonotype: The germline gene is not matched at one end of the junction; a read error may be the cause. The gene calls are TRBV20-1 and TRBJ1-2; 7 bases agree with TRBD1. CDR1 is DFQATT and CDR2 is SNEGSKA in the germline V gene (reference sequence). There are 9 residues in the CDR3. The CDR3 nucleotides are TGCAGTGCTAGAACGGGGGACAGCTTC. Translation gives CSARTGDSF.

The chain uses TRBV7-6 and TRBJ1-4; D is ambiguous. Germline CDR1 reads SGHVS; CDR2 reads FNYEAQ. The CDR3 totals 14 residues. V shed 5 bases and J shed 2 bases, with 9 bases lying between them. The CDR3 is CASSKGGTNEKLFF. CDR3 DNA: TGTGCCAGCAGCAAGGGTGGGACTAATGAAAAACTGTTTTTT.

The chain has TRBV7-2 and TRBJ1-1; 7 positions agree with TRBD1. Trimming cost V 1 base and J 3 bases; bases outside gene matches: 5. The CDR3 contains 15 residues. Germline assignment: CDR1 SGHTA and CDR2 FQGNSA. The CDR3 DNA reads as TGTGCCAGCAGCTTAGTGGCAGGGGGAGACACTGAAGCTTTCTTT. It codes for CASSLVAGGDTEAFF.

The V gene is TRBV20-1, the J gene TRBJ2-3, with D possibly being TRBD1 (5 bases). Trimming pared 7 bases from V and 4 bases from J, leaving 6 bases between. From germline, CDR1 is DFQATT and CDR2 SNEGSKA (reference sequence). CDR3 size: 10 residues. The chain's CDR3 is CSVRADTQYF. The CDR3 coding sequence is TGCAGTGTCAGGGCAGATACGCAGTATTTT.

The gene calls are TRBV7-8 and TRBJ1-1; D remains ambiguous. The CDR3 length is 16 residues. The V and J ends lost 5 bases and 3 bases respectively, with 19 bases between them. The germline gives CDR1 SGHVS, CDR2 FQNEAQ. The chain's CDR3 is CASSPFSGRIDTEAFF. CDR3 DNA sequence: TGTGCCAGCAGCCCCTTTAGTGGCAGGATCGACACTGAAGCTTTCTTT.

The chain couples TRBV19 to TRBJ1-2; TRBD1 aligns across 10 bases. J lost 7 bases, V lost 6 bases, and 8 bases had no gene match. In germline, CDR1 is LNHDA, CDR2 SQIVND (reference sequence). CDR3 length equals 14 residues. CDR3 sequence reads: CASRKDRGRSGYTF. The DNA of the CDR3 is TGTGCCAGTAGGAAGGACAGGGGGAGGAGTGGCTACACCTTC.

The sample holds many counts of this clonotype. The chain employs TRBV4-2 and TRBJ1-1; D uncertain. The CDR3 is 13 amino acids. Germline V gene data show CDR1 as LGHNA and CDR2 as YNFKEQ. V lost 5 bases to trimming and J lost 3 bases, with 10 bases between them. The CDR3 coding sequence is TGTGCCAGCAGCGGCGACCTGGACACTGAAGCTTTCTTT. It specifies CASSGDLDTEAFF.

This clonotype was seen ten or more times. This rearrangement joins TRBV3-1 to TRBJ2-3; maybe TRBD1 (5 bases). The germline V and J ends were trimmed by 4 bases and 2 bases, with 10 bases remaining between them. The germline V gene has CDR1 LGHDT and CDR2 YNNKEL (reference sequence). The CDR3 has 14 residues. In nucleotides, the CDR3 is TGTGCCAGCAGCCGTGACAGCCTCACAGATACGCAGTATTTT. This encodes CASSRDSLTDTQYF.